Listed here are 27 T cell receptor beta chains from one sample, sequenced in a study of cytomegalovirus exposure and HLA in healthy donors. Primers included in the PCR were 60 Vbeta and 13 Jbeta primers. Clones were sequenced by immunoSEQ multiplex PCR, and TCRdb holds only the in-frame ones, with some missing. Of 85,000 to 100,000 clones in the sample, roughly three quarters were seen once. The sequencing sample was made of PBMCs. These receptors were taken from a woman in her 40s in good health and CMV-seronegative.

A single count supports this clone. The gene calls are TRBV5-1 and TRBJ2-5; TRBD1 matches at 7 bases. Germline CDR1 and CDR2: SGHRS and YFSETQ. The CDR3 length is 13 residues. J gave up 2 bases and V 3 bases, and 1 base lay outside the gene matches. The CDR3: CASSWDRQETQYF. The CDR3 nucleotides read TGCGCCAGCAGCTGGGACAGACAAGAGACCCAGTACTTC.

This chain links TRBV7-2 with TRBJ1-4; D is unclear. V lost 8 bases and J lost 5, with 12 bases in between. The CDR3 sequence is 13 residues long. Germline CDR1 SGHTA, CDR2 FQGNSA. CDR3 protein: CASVERGNEKLFF. The CDR3 DNA sequence: TGTGCCAGCGTAGAACGGGGAAATGAAAAACTGTTTTTT.

This clone was recorded once. V usage is TRBV18 and J usage is TRBJ2-7; D ambiguous. The CDR3 sequence is 12 residues long. V lost 5 bases to trimming and J lost 7 bases, with 12 bases between them. Germline-derived CDR1 and CDR2 are KGHSH and LQKENI. The CDR3 protein is CASSSSYFEQYF. As DNA, the CDR3 is TGTGCCAGCTCATCTTCTTACTTTGAGCAGTACTTC.

This clone appeared a few times. The chain employs TRBV4-1 and TRBJ2-7; 7 nucleotides line up with TRBD2. The CDR3 is 15 amino acids. CDR1 and CDR2 (germline): MGHRA, YSYEKL. J gave up 4 bases and V 0 bases, and 6 bases lay outside the gene matches. CDR3 in amino acids: CASSQDFLAEYEQYF. The DNA of the CDR3 is TGCGCCAGCAGCCAAGATTTCCTAGCGGAGTACGAGCAGTACTTC.

The gene calls are TRBV27 and TRBJ2-1; possibly TRBD2 for D (7 bases). V lost 6 bases to trimming and J lost 5 bases, with 11 bases between them. The CDR3 has 13 amino acids. Germline CDR1 and CDR2: MNHEY and SMNVEV (reference sequence). CDR3 nucleotides: TGTGCCAGCAGCCGAGGGGGGGACAATGAGCAGTTCTTC. Translated: CASSRGGDNEQFF.

This chain connects TRBV5-4 to TRBJ1-2, with 10 bases lining up with TRBD1. Trimming cost V 4 bases and J 4 bases; bases outside gene matches: 10. Germline V gene data show CDR1 as SGHNT and CDR2 as YYREEE (reference sequence). This CDR3 is 16 amino acids long. In nucleotides, the CDR3 is TGTGCCAGCAGCAGAACCGGGACAGGGGATGGCTATGGCTACACCTTC. It specifies CASSRTGTGDGYGYTF.

This chain links TRBV6-6 with TRBJ2-7; perhaps TRBD1 as D (6 bases). V was pared by 6 bases and J by 2 bases, with 14 bases between. CDR1 is MNHNY and CDR2 is SVGAGI in the germline V gene (reference sequence). The CDR3 is made up of 14 amino acids. The CDR3 DNA follows: TGTGCCAGCAGACCTACAGGGACAACCTACGAGCAGTACTTC. Translated, it gives CASRPTGTTYEQYF.

This clone showed up many times. The chain employs TRBV4-1 and TRBJ1-4; D call uncertain. The CDR3 contains 16 residues. Germline CDR1 and CDR2: MGHRA and YSYEKL. V was clipped by 2 bases and J by 0 bases, with 10 bases between them. The CDR3 region is CASSQQPGATNEKLFF. The CDR3 nucleotides read TGCGCCAGCAGCCAACAACCGGGAGCAACTAATGAAAAACTGTTTTTT.

This clone was observed a single time. The chain is built from TRBV2 and TRBJ1-5; D possibly corresponds to TRBD1 (6 bases). CDR1 is SNHLY, CDR2 FYNNEI, per germline. V lost 6 bases and J 3 bases, leaving 12 bases between the germline ends. The CDR3 is 14 residues long. The CDR3 loop is CASRMDSTNQPQHF. CDR3 DNA: TGTGCCAGCAGGATGGACAGTACCAATCAGCCCCAGCATTTT.

This clone has only a few counts. The chain couples TRBV18 to TRBJ1-1; 7 bases fit TRBD1. The CDR3 is made up of 15 amino acids. Germline values: CDR1 KGHSH, CDR2 LQKENI. V was pared by 0 bases and J by 4 bases, with 5 bases of the junction left unmatched. The CDR3 loop is CASSPPDRFGTEAFF. CDR3 nucleotides: TGTGCCAGCTCACCACCGGACAGGTTCGGCACTGAAGCTTTCTTT.

This clone was seen a handful of times. The rearrangement joins TRBV18 to TRBJ2-7, with 10 bases that match TRBD1. The V gene end was trimmed by 6 bases and the J gene end by 0 bases; junction bases not matched to a gene: 5. The CDR3 runs to 15 residues. Germline V gives CDR1 KGHSH, CDR2 LQKENI. CDR3 in DNA: TGTGCCAGCTCCCAGGACAGGGGGGTCTCCTACGAGCAGTACTTC. Translating gives CASSQDRGVSYEQYF.

The rearrangement uses TRBV5-1 and TRBJ1-2; no reliable D call. Trimming removed 1 base at V and 9 bases at J, with 13 bases between. The CDR3 loop spans 13 amino acids. Germline values: CDR1 SGHRS, CDR2 YFSETQ. The CDR3 spells CASSLSQDSSYTF. CDR3 nucleotides: TGCGCCAGCAGCTTGTCGCAGGACTCGAGCTACACCTTC.

CDR3 loop: CASSLEGGGQYEQYF. The CDR3 coding sequence is TGTGCCAGCAGCCTAGAAGGGGGGGGGCAATACGAGCAGTACTTC. The gene calls are TRBV6-1 and TRBJ2-7, with D perhaps TRBD2 (7 bases). The CDR3 has 15 amino acids. The germline V gene has CDR1 MNHNS and CDR2 SASEGT. V was cut by 6 bases and J by 4 bases, with 19 bases left in between.

The chain combines TRBV6-5 with TRBJ1-2; weak D call: TRBD1 (6 bases). The CDR3 is made up of 15 amino acids. Per the germline V gene, CDR1 is MNHEY and CDR2 is SVGAGI. V lost 2 bases to trimming and J lost 0 bases, with 10 bases between them. The chain's CDR3 is CASSYRPGANYGYTF. The CDR3, as DNA: TGTGCCAGCAGTTACCGTCCAGGGGCTAACTATGGCTACACCTTC.

V is TRBV5-1 and J is TRBJ2-2, with no clear D. The length of the CDR3 is 16 residues. Germline lookup yields CDR1 SGHRS and CDR2 YFSETQ. The V and J ends lost 3 bases and 1 base respectively, with 13 bases between them. The CDR3 DNA reads TGCGCCAGCAGCTCGGGTCGGGTCTTGAACACCGGGGAGCTGTTTTTT. This translates into CASSSGRVLNTGELFF.

The chain links TRBV7-2 to TRBJ2-4; 12 bases are a match to TRBD2. Germline CDR1 reads SGHTA; CDR2 reads FQGNSA. The junction had 8 bases not matched to a gene; V was cut back by 5 bases and J by 0 bases. This CDR3 has 18 amino acids. The CDR3 bases are TGTGCCAGCAGCCTTAGACTAGCGGGGGACCTAGCCAAAAACATTCAGTACTTC. It codes for CASSLRLAGDLAKNIQYF. Drawing the rest from reference TRBV7-2 and TRBJ2-4, the complete variable domain is GAGVSQSPSNKVTEKGKDVELRCDPISGHTALYWYRQSLGQGLEFLIYFQGNSAPDKSGLPSDRFSAERTGGSVSTLTIQRTQQEDSAVYLCASSLRLAGDLAKNIQYFGAGTRLSVL.

The chain has TRBV27 and TRBJ2-7; 11 bases are a match to TRBD1. The trim removed 5 bases at V and 3 bases at J, leaving 9 bases unmatched. The CDR3 is 16 amino acids. Germline V gives CDR1 MNHEY, CDR2 SMNVEV (reference sequence). The CDR3 region is CASSRLGQGGGYEQYF. The DNA of the CDR3 is TGTGCCAGCAGTCGGCTGGGACAGGGGGGCGGCTACGAGCAGTACTTC.

This clone has only a few counts. This CDR3 is CASSEMAGSGYEQYF. As DNA, the CDR3 is TGTGCCAGCAGTGAAATGGCCGGGAGCGGCTACGAGCAGTACTTC. The chain joins TRBV6-1 to TRBJ2-7; a possible D gene is TRBD2 (6 bases). The germline V and J ends were trimmed by 2 bases and 3 bases, with 14 bases remaining between them. Germline V lookup: CDR1 MNHNS, CDR2 SASEGT. The CDR3 consists of 15 residues.

The chain carries TRBV5-1 and TRBJ1-1; D ambiguous. The V end was cut by 0 bases, the J end by 0 bases, with 9 bases between. This CDR3 spans 15 amino acids. Germline values: CDR1 SGHRS, CDR2 YFSETQ. The CDR3 region is CASSLDGGLNTEAFF. CDR3 DNA: TGCGCCAGCAGCTTGGATGGAGGGTTGAACACTGAAGCTTTCTTT.

The genes are TRBV30 and TRBJ1-2, with D possibly TRBD1 on 6 matching bases. Looked up from germline, CDR1 is GTSNPN and CDR2 is SVGIG (reference sequence). The CDR3 length is 12 residues. V gave up 6 bases and J gave up 6 bases, with 14 bases separating them. The CDR3 reads CACQGSFDGYTF. CDR3 nucleotide sequence: TGTGCCTGCCAGGGGTCTTTCGATGGCTACACCTTC.

The genes are TRBV20-1 and TRBJ2-3; D remains unclear. This CDR3 region has 10 residues. CDR1 DFQATT and CDR2 SNEGSKA come from the germline V gene (reference sequence). V dropped 5 bases and J dropped 7 bases, with 7 bases sitting between them. The DNA for the CDR3 is TGCAGTGCTTGGGCGAATACGCAGTATTTT. Translation: CSAWANTQYF.

In its sample, this clone was seen a few times. This chain uses TRBV4-3 with TRBJ1-4; D gene ambiguous. The V and J ends lost 0 bases and 5 bases respectively, with 7 bases between them. CDR1 and CDR2 from the germline V gene are LGHNA and YSLEER. The CDR3 has 14 residues. The CDR3 DNA is TGCGCCAGCAGCCAAGAATTCCTGAATGAAAAACTGTTTTTT. Amino acid sequence: CASSQEFLNEKLFF.

This sequence joins TRBV5-4 and TRBJ1-2; no clear D. This CDR3 has 12 amino acids. Trimming cost V 2 bases and J 8 bases, with 10 bases left between them. Germline V CDR1 and CDR2: SGHNT, YYREEE (reference sequence). The CDR3 reads CASSFREGGYTF. The CDR3 region has the DNA TGTGCCAGCAGCTTCCGGGAGGGAGGCTACACCTTC. The variable domain in full, completed from reference TRBV5-4 and TRBJ1-2, reads ETGVTQSPTHLIKTRGQQVTLRCSSQSGHNTVSWYQQALGQGPQFIFQYYREEENGRGNFPPRFSGLQFPNYSSELNVNALELDDSALYLCASSFREGGYTFGSGTRLTVV.

V and J are TRBV19 and TRBJ2-3; tentative D call: TRBD1 (6 bases). The CDR3 length is 15 residues. Trimming stripped 3 bases from V and 0 bases from J, with 10 bases between. Germline V CDR1 and CDR2: LNHDA, SQIVND (reference sequence). The CDR3 sequence: CASSISGQSTDTQYF. CDR3 DNA sequence: TGTGCCAGTAGTATTTCCGGACAGAGCACAGATACGCAGTATTTT.

The chain is built from TRBV2 and TRBJ2-5; 11 bases agree with TRBD2. This CDR3 has 15 residues. The ends lost 6 bases at V and 5 bases at J; junction bases unmatched: 8. The germline V gene encodes CDR1 SNHLY and CDR2 FYNNEI. CDR3 residues: CASRALAGGRETQYF. The CDR3, as DNA: TGTGCCAGCAGGGCCCTAGCGGGGGGAAGGGAGACCCAGTACTTC.

The rearrangement joins TRBV4-1 to TRBJ1-6, with unresolved D. V was cut by 5 bases and J by 12 bases, with 8 bases left in between. This CDR3 is 11 amino acids long. CDR1 is MGHRA and CDR2 is YSYEKL in the germline V gene. DNA of the CDR3: TGCGCCAGCAGCAAAGCCGGACCCCTCCACTTT. Translation: CASSKAGPLHF.

V is TRBV7-9 and J is TRBJ1-4; the D is unclear. Germline assignment: CDR1 SEHNR and CDR2 FQNEAQ (reference sequence). CDR3 length equals 16 residues. With 5 bases removed from V and 0 bases from J, the gap between germline ends came to 13 bases. CDR3 residues: CASSRSSGATNEKLFF. The CDR3 nucleotides are TGTGCCAGCAGCAGGAGCTCGGGAGCAACTAATGAAAAACTGTTTTTT.